What follows are 20 T cell receptor beta chains derived from one specimen sequenced in a study of T cell clones after liver transplantation. Sequenced by immunoSEQ multiplex PCR; TCRdb stores in-frame clones only, minus some. This table has around 110,000 clones, over 75% appearing once. Sequencing used CD4+ T cells from blood, obtained 12 months after liver transplant. These receptor sequences come from a human patient who received a liver transplant. Some T cells may be provided by the graft donor.

This chain connects TRBV5-4 to TRBJ2-3, with D possibly called TRBD1 or TRBD2 (6 bases each). The germline CDR1 and CDR2 sequences are SGHNT and YYREEE (reference sequence). Trimming removed 3 bases at V and 0 bases at J, with 8 bases between. The CDR3 consists of 14 residues. The CDR3 bases are TGTGCCAGCAGCTCGGGGGCTAGCACAGATACGCAGTATTTT. Protein product: CASSSGASTDTQYF.

V and J are TRBV6-1 and TRBJ1-2; TRBD1 matches 9 bases. J was trimmed by 3 bases and V by 8 bases; bases with no gene match: 4. Germline V lookup: CDR1 MNHNS, CDR2 SASEGT. This CDR3 contains 13 residues. This chain's CDR3 is CASLQGADYGYTF. CDR3 nucleotides: TGTGCCAGCCTACAGGGGGCGGACTATGGCTACACCTTC.

Only one count was recorded for this clone. The rearrangement joins TRBV19 to TRBJ2-5; D is uncertain. Germline V gene sequence: CDR1 LNHDA, CDR2 SQIVND (reference sequence). This CDR3 contains 13 residues. Trimming removed 4 bases at V and 3 bases at J, with 9 bases between. The CDR3 coding sequence is TGTGCCAGTAGTACCAAGACGAAAGAGACCCAGTACTTC. Translating gives CASSTKTKETQYF. Based on the CDR3 plus reference TRBV19 and TRBJ2-5, the full variable domain is DGGITQSPKYLFRKEGQNVTLSCEQNLNHDAMYWYRQDPGQGLRLIYYSQIVNDFQKGDIAEGYSVSREKKESFPLTVTSAQKNPTAFYLCASSTKTKETQYFGPGTRLLVL.

The J gene is TRBJ1-2, the V gene TRBV5-8, with 9 bases matching TRBD1. Germline loops: CDR1 SGHTS, CDR2 YDEGEE. J gave up 2 bases and V 4 bases, and 3 bases lay outside the gene matches. This CDR3 has 14 residues. The CDR3 DNA sequence: TGTGCCAGCAGCCTGGGACAGGGAAACTATGGCTACACCTTC. Its protein is CASSLGQGNYGYTF.

The V call is TRBV5-1, the J call TRBJ2-7; D perhaps matches TRBD2 (6 bases). Per germline, CDR1 SGHRS and CDR2 YFSETQ. The length of the CDR3 is 14 residues. The V and J ends lost 5 bases and 4 bases respectively, with 16 bases between them. CDR3 sequence reads: CASRPGASEYEQYF. The CDR3 DNA sequence: TGCGCCAGCAGGCCTGGGGCTAGCGAATACGAGCAGTACTTC. The whole variable domain, remainder taken from reference TRBV5-1 and TRBJ2-7, is KAGVTQTPRYLIKTRGQQVTLSCSPISGHRSVSWYQQTPGQGLQFLFEYFSETQRNKGNFPGRFSGRQFSNSRSEMNVSTLELGDSALYLCASRPGASEYEQYFGPGTRLTVT.

The chain uses TRBV28 and TRBJ2-1; D may match TRBD1 or TRBD2 (5 bases each). V was pared by 8 bases and J by 6 bases, with 17 bases between. The CDR3 covers 14 residues. Germline V lookup: CDR1 MDHEN, CDR2 SYDVKM. CDR3 nucleotide sequence: TGTGCCAGCGGGGCCGGGACCACCCTCAATGAGCAGTTCTTC. Protein: CASGAGTTLNEQFF.

V and J are TRBV14 and TRBJ2-7, with no clear D. CDR1 and CDR2 from the germline V gene are SGHDN and FVKESK. V was pared by 4 bases and J by 3 bases, with 7 bases between. The CDR3 covers 12 residues. Here the CDR3 DNA reads TGTGCCAGCAGCCTTACGTTCTACGAGCAGTACTTC. It translates to CASSLTFYEQYF.

The V and J genes are TRBV5-1 and TRBJ2-2, with D perhaps given as TRBD1 or TRBD2 (6 bases each). The length of the CDR3 is 15 residues. The ends were cut back, 0 bases at V and 4 bases at J, with 10 bases in the middle. Germline lookup yields CDR1 SGHRS and CDR2 YFSETQ. The CDR3 here is CASSLAGGGTGELFF. DNA for the CDR3: TGCGCCAGCAGCTTGGCCGGGGGCGGCACCGGGGAGCTGTTTTTT.

V is TRBV9 and J is TRBJ2-5, with a weak D call TRBD2 (5 bases). Trimming took 4 bases from V and 2 from J, leaving 12 bases between them. The CDR3 is 14 residues long. CDR1 and CDR2 from the germline V gene are SGDLS and YYNGEE. This CDR3 is CASSPGGAQETQYF. CDR3 sequence (DNA): TGTGCCAGCAGCCCCGGAGGAGCGCAAGAGACCCAGTACTTC.

The chain employs TRBV7-9 and TRBJ1-3; no clear D. The CDR3 is 14 amino acids. Trimming shortened V by 3 bases and J by 1 base, and 7 bases separated the two germline ends. Germline V lookup: CDR1 SEHNR, CDR2 FQNEAQ (reference sequence). CDR3 DNA: TGTGCCAGCAGCTTCGGGGATTCTGGAAACACCATATATTTT. Amino acid sequence: CASSFGDSGNTIYF. Full variable domain (remainder filled in from reference TRBV7-9 and TRBJ1-3): DTGVSQNPRHKITKRGQNVTFRCDPISEHNRLYWYRQTLGQGPEFLTYFQNEAQLEKSRLLSDRFSAERPKGSFSTLEIQRTEQGDSAMYLCASSFGDSGNTIYFGEGSWLTVV.

The rearrangement uses TRBV6-6 and TRBJ1-1; D is perhaps TRBD1 (5 bases). From germline, CDR1 is MNHNY and CDR2 SVGAGI (reference sequence). Trimming left V 6 bases short and J 5 bases short, with 16 bases between. The CDR3 sequence is 14 residues long. This CDR3 is CASRKDQGPTEAFF. DNA for the CDR3: TGTGCCAGCAGAAAGGATCAGGGCCCGACTGAAGCTTTCTTT.

This clone appeared a few times. The CDR3 region has the DNA TGCAGCGTTGAGTCAGGGGGCACTGAAGCTTTCTTT. Translation gives CSVESGGTEAFF. The rearrangement uses TRBV29-1 and TRBJ1-1; 7 bases map to TRBD1. The CDR3 covers 12 residues. The V segment lost 3 bases and the J segment 4 bases; nucleotides outside the gene matches: 2. CDR1 and CDR2 from the germline V gene are SQVTM and ANQGSEA. Together with reference TRBV29-1 and TRBJ1-1, the CDR3 gives the full variable domain: SAVISQKPSRDICQRGTSLTIQCQVDSQVTMMFWYRQQPGQSLTLIATANQGSEATYESGFVIDKFPISRPNLTFSTLTVSNMSPEDSSIYLCSVESGGTEAFFGQGTRLTVV.

CDR3 amino acids: CASSYGTGIGQPQHF. CDR3 bases: TGCGCCAGCAGCTACGGGACAGGGATCGGTCAGCCCCAGCATTTT. The chain carries TRBV5-1 and TRBJ1-5; 9 bases are a match to TRBD1. Losses at the gene ends were 3 bases for V and 6 bases for J; bases not matched to a gene: 7. The germline V gene has CDR1 SGHRS and CDR2 YFSETQ. The CDR3 totals 15 residues.

V is TRBV28 and J is TRBJ1-2, with D possibly being TRBD1 (5 bases). The CDR3 length is 11 residues. Germline loops: CDR1 MDHEN, CDR2 SYDVKM. Trimming pared 6 bases from V and 8 bases from J, leaving 10 bases between. The CDR3 here is CASRWWGGYTF. Written as DNA, the CDR3 is TGTGCCAGCAGATGGTGGGGCGGCTACACCTTC.

A word on this clone: This same CDR3 is encoded by further DNA sequences in the sample. The rearrangement joins TRBV5-1 to TRBJ2-6; 11 bases are shared with TRBD2. Trimming removed 0 bases from V and 0 bases from J; junction bases left unmatched: 2. Per the germline V gene, CDR1 is SGHRS and CDR2 is YFSETQ. The CDR3 is 18 amino acids. The CDR3 here is CASSLELAGASGANVLTF. CDR3 in DNA: TGCGCCAGCAGCTTGGAACTAGCGGGGGCCTCTGGGGCCAACGTCCTGACTTTC.

This clone was found once. The gene calls are TRBV6-1 and TRBJ2-5; TRBD1 matches 7 bases. After removal of 1 base from V and 6 bases from J, the junction contained 5 bases not matched to a gene. Germline CDR1 is MNHNS and CDR2 is SASEGT. The CDR3 length is 14 residues. CDR3 sequence (DNA): TGTGCCAGCAGTGAAGGTCAACAGGGGAAGACCCAGTACTTC. Residues: CASSEGQQGKTQYF.

J is TRBJ2-4 and V is TRBV27, with no clear D. Trimming took off 3 bases at V and 4 bases at J, with 10 bases between the two ends. Germline CDR1 and CDR2: MNHEY and SMNVEV (reference sequence). The CDR3 extends over 14 amino acids. The DNA of the CDR3 is TGTGCCAGCAGTTTTGTCGGAACGAAAAACATTCAGTACTTC. Its protein product is CASSFVGTKNIQYF.

The V gene is TRBV11-3, the J gene TRBJ2-1; maybe TRBD2 (5 bases). Trimming removed 0 bases from V and 6 bases from J, with 9 bases in between. The CDR3 is 14 residues long. Per germline, CDR1 SGHNT and CDR2 YENEEA. The CDR3: CASSLEGLANEQFF. As DNA, the CDR3 is TGTGCCAGCAGCTTAGAAGGGCTAGCCAATGAGCAGTTCTTC. Full variable domain (outside the CDR3, taken from reference TRBV11-3 and TRBJ2-1): EAGVVQSPRYKIIEKKQPVAFWCNPISGHNTLYWYLQNLGQGPELLIRYENEEAVDDSQLPKDRFSAERLKGVDSTLKIQPAELGDSAVYLCASSLEGLANEQFFGPGTRLTVL.

This chain connects TRBV14 to TRBJ2-3; TRBD1 or TRBD2 may be the D gene (5 bases each). V gave up 1 base and J gave up 4 bases, with 15 bases separating them. Germline V gene lookup returns CDR1 SGHDN and CDR2 FVKESK. The CDR3 is 16 residues long. The CDR3 here is CASSQAPGALPDTQYF. CDR3 nucleotides: TGTGCCAGCAGCCAAGCCCCCGGGGCCCTCCCAGATACGCAGTATTTT.

The V call is TRBV29-1, the J call TRBJ1-1; D not certain. Germline CDR1 SQVTM, CDR2 ANQGSEA. The CDR3 is made up of 13 amino acids. Trimming stripped 7 bases from V and 4 bases from J, with 16 bases between. CDR3 loop: CSAVRPLSTEAFF. In DNA, the CDR3 is TGCAGCGCTGTTCGGCCCCTTAGCACTGAAGCTTTCTTT.